The count of the clone carrying this T cell receptor (beta chain) is one. Per the germline V gene, CDR1 is MNHEY and CDR2 is SMNVEV (reference sequence). V was trimmed by 7 bases and J by 2 bases, leaving 5 bases between them. CDR3 length equals 12 residues. This entry is derived from a study of T cell changes during pregnancy in multiple sclerosis. The method was immunoSEQ multiplex PCR; TCRdb's version includes in-frame clones alone and lacks a portion of them. The sample contains around 100,000 clones, around 93% of which appear only once. The rearrangement uses TRBV27 and TRBJ2-2; D ambiguous. This specimen consisted of peripheral blood, obtained before pregnancy. The clonotype comes from a female donor with multiple sclerosis, enrolled in a pregnancy study. CDR3 in amino acids: CASTGNTGELFF. The CDR3 nucleotides are TGTGCCAGCACCGGTAACACCGGGGAGCTGTTTTTT.